These T cell receptor beta chains were read from a single sample in a study of CD8 T cells in ankylosing spondylitis. TCRdb independently ran MiXCR on the 5' RACE reads; one entry per CDR3 protein. Of about 270,000 distinct CDR3 sequences in the sample, roughly 32% were seen once. The specimen was blood, either unsorted or a sorted T cell fraction (not recorded which). These receptors originate from a male donor with ankylosing spondylitis or in good health (not recorded which). CDR3s include the opening cysteine and the closing phenylalanine or tryptophan. A D gene is named only where the DNA matches it firmly. Not every row has a clone size; where given, it reads once, few, many or a size class.

D gene: -
clone size: few
J gene: TRBJ1-3
CDR3 length: 16
V gene: TRBV3-1
CDR3 DNA: TGTGCCAGCAGCCAACTGGCCTCCCATAGTGGAAACACCATATATTTT
CDR3 protein: CASSQLASHSGNTIYF

D gene: -
clone size: few
J gene: TRBJ1-2
CDR3 length: 13
V gene: TRBV29-1
CDR3 DNA: TGCAGCGTTAAGGGTCGGGGCCTCTATGGCTACACCTTC
CDR3 protein: CSVKGRGLYGYTF

D gene: -
clone size: many
J gene: TRBJ2-1
CDR3 length: 17
V gene: TRBV12-3/TRBV12-4
CDR3 DNA: TGTGCCAGCAGCTCACCACAAGACCCCAGCTCCTACAATGAGCAGTTCTTC
CDR3 protein: CASSSPQDPSSYNEQFF

D gene: -
clone size: -
J gene: TRBJ1-2
CDR3 length: 13
V gene: TRBV12-3/TRBV12-4
CDR3 DNA: TGTGCCAGCAGTTTGAGGGTAGCTGGTGGCTACACCTTC
CDR3 protein: CASSLRVAGGYTF

D gene: TRBD1
clone size: -
J gene: TRBJ2-5
CDR3 length: 15
V gene: TRBV20-1
CDR3 DNA: TGCAGTGCTAGAGGACTGGGACAGCCGAAAGAGACCCAGTACTTC
CDR3 protein: CSARGLGQPKETQYF

D gene: TRBD1
clone size: few
J gene: TRBJ2-7
CDR3 length: 14
V gene: TRBV5-1
CDR3 DNA: TGCGCCAGCAGTATGGGACAGGGGAGCTACGAGCAGTACTTC
CDR3 protein: CASSMGQGSYEQYF

D gene: -
clone size: -
J gene: TRBJ2-5
CDR3 length: 15
V gene: TRBV7-8
CDR3 DNA: TGTGCCAGCAGCTTAACAACTAGGGCCGGGGAGACCCAGTACTTC
CDR3 protein: CASSLTTRAGETQYF

D gene: -
clone size: few
J gene: TRBJ2-2
CDR3 length: 13
V gene: TRBV6-1
CDR3 DNA: TGTGCCAGCACAAGCAGACCTACCGGGGAGCTGTTTTTT
CDR3 protein: CASTSRPTGELFF

D gene: TRBD2
clone size: -
J gene: TRBJ2-2
CDR3 length: 15
V gene: TRBV3-1
CDR3 DNA: TGTGCCACCGGGACTAGCGGGCGATCCACCGGGGAGCTGTTTTTT
CDR3 protein: CATGTSGRSTGELFF

D gene: -
clone size: -
J gene: TRBJ2-3
CDR3 length: 15
V gene: TRBV12-3/TRBV12-4
CDR3 DNA: TGTGCCAGCAGTCCACCCCGGACTACCTCGGGTACGCAGTATTTT
CDR3 protein: CASSPPRTTSGTQYF

D gene: -
clone size: few
J gene: TRBJ1-2
CDR3 length: 13
V gene: TRBV5-1
CDR3 DNA: TGCGCCAGCAGCCCAGGGGCCAACTATGGCTACACCTTC
CDR3 protein: CASSPGANYGYTF

D gene: TRBD1
clone size: few
J gene: TRBJ1-6
CDR3 length: 16
V gene: TRBV20-1
CDR3 DNA: TGCAGTGCTAGAGAAACAGGGGGCTGGGGTAATTCACCCCTCCACTTT
CDR3 protein: CSARETGGWGNSPLHF

D gene: TRBD2
clone size: -
J gene: TRBJ2-1
CDR3 length: 18
V gene: TRBV7-2
CDR3 DNA: TGTGCCAGCAGCTTAGCGTACCGCGGGGGGGCCAGGGTCAATGAGCAGTTCTTC
CDR3 protein: CASSLAYRGGARVNEQFF

D gene: -
clone size: -
J gene: TRBJ2-5
CDR3 length: 14
V gene: TRBV10-2
CDR3 DNA: TGCGCCAGCAGTGGGTCGGGGAGCCGGGAGACCCAGTACTTC
CDR3 protein: CASSGSGSRETQYF

D gene: -
clone size: -
J gene: TRBJ2-3
CDR3 length: 17
V gene: TRBV4-2
CDR3 DNA: TGTGCCAGCAGAAAGCTGGTCGGGGGACCGGGCACAGATACGCAGTATTTT
CDR3 protein: CASRKLVGGPGTDTQYF

D gene: -
clone size: few
J gene: TRBJ2-3
CDR3 length: 17
V gene: TRBV4-1
CDR3 DNA: TGCGCCAGCAGCCAAGATTTAGGGGGGAAGGGAACAGATACGCAGTATTTT
CDR3 protein: CASSQDLGGKGTDTQYF

D gene: -
clone size: -
J gene: TRBJ2-1
CDR3 length: 13
V gene: TRBV27
CDR3 DNA: TGTGCCAGCAGTTTATCGCTTCGGGGGATCCTATTTTTC
CDR3 protein: CASSLSLRGILFF

D gene: -
clone size: few
J gene: TRBJ2-6
CDR3 length: 14
V gene: TRBV9
CDR3 DNA: TGTGCCAGCAGCCCATTCTCTGGGGCCAACGTCCTGACTTTC
CDR3 protein: CASSPFSGANVLTF

D gene: -
clone size: few
J gene: TRBJ2-7
CDR3 length: 12
V gene: TRBV20-1
CDR3 DNA: TGCAGTGCGGAGGACAGCACCTACGAGCAGTACTTC
CDR3 protein: CSAEDSTYEQYF

D gene: -
clone size: -
J gene: TRBJ1-3
CDR3 length: 16
V gene: TRBV10-3
CDR3 DNA: TGTGCCATCAGTGAGTCGCAGGGATACTCTGGAAACACCATATATTTT
CDR3 protein: CAISESQGYSGNTIYF

D gene: TRBD1
clone size: -
J gene: TRBJ2-2
CDR3 length: 15
V gene: TRBV6-1
CDR3 DNA: TGTGCCAGCAGTGCCGGGACAGTCCTCACCGGGGAGCTGTTTTTT
CDR3 protein: CASSAGTVLTGELFF

D gene: -
clone size: -
J gene: TRBJ1-1
CDR3 length: 15
V gene: TRBV12-3/TRBV12-4
CDR3 DNA: TGTGCCAGCAGTTTCGGTGTCGGGGGTGGAACTGAAGCTTTCTTT
CDR3 protein: CASSFGVGGGTEAFF

D gene: -
clone size: -
J gene: TRBJ1-2
CDR3 length: 15
V gene: TRBV6-1
CDR3 DNA: TGTGCCAGCAGATCCAATATTGGACAGCTGGTCGGCTACACCTTC
CDR3 protein: CASRSNIGQLVGYTF

D gene: -
clone size: -
J gene: TRBJ1-5
CDR3 length: 14
V gene: TRBV2
CDR3 DNA: TGTGCCAGCAGTGGGGCGACACCTTTAGGGCCCCAGCATTTT
CDR3 protein: CASSGATPLGPQHF

D gene: TRBD1
clone size: -
J gene: TRBJ2-7
CDR3 length: 14
V gene: TRBV25-1
CDR3 DNA: TGTGCCAGCACCACCCCGACAGGGACCTACGAGCAGTACTTC
CDR3 protein: CASTTPTGTYEQYF

D gene: -
clone size: -
J gene: TRBJ1-1
CDR3 length: 14
V gene: TRBV27
CDR3 DNA: TGTGCCAGCAGTCGCACCCGGCTAAACACTGAAGCTTTCTTT
CDR3 protein: CASSRTRLNTEAFF

D gene: TRBD1
clone size: once
J gene: TRBJ2-7
CDR3 length: 15
V gene: TRBV7-3
CDR3 DNA: TGTGCCAGCAGCTTAAGTGGACAGGGGGAATACGAGCAGTACTTC
CDR3 protein: CASSLSGQGEYEQYF

D gene: TRBD2
clone size: few
J gene: TRBJ2-3
CDR3 length: 16
V gene: TRBV5-5
CDR3 DNA: TGTGCCAGCAGCGGCCCTAGCGGGGGGGCGGCAGATACGCAGTATTTT
CDR3 protein: CASSGPSGGAADTQYF

D gene: -
clone size: few
J gene: TRBJ1-5
CDR3 length: 15
V gene: TRBV6-1
CDR3 DNA: TGTGCCAGCAGCGCACACACGCGGGGCAATCAGCCCCAGCATTTT
CDR3 protein: CASSAHTRGNQPQHF

D gene: TRBD2
clone size: -
J gene: TRBJ2-7
CDR3 length: 14
V gene: TRBV20-1
CDR3 DNA: TGCAGTGCTCGAACTAGCGGGGCTACCTACGAGCAGTACTTC
CDR3 protein: CSARTSGATYEQYF

D gene: -
clone size: -
J gene: TRBJ1-5
CDR3 length: 14
V gene: TRBV10-3
CDR3 DNA: TGTGCCATCAGTGAACAGATTAGCAATCAGCCCCAGCATTTT
CDR3 protein: CAISEQISNQPQHF

D gene: -
clone size: -
J gene: TRBJ1-1
CDR3 length: 15
V gene: TRBV5-6
CDR3 DNA: TGTGCCAGCAGCTTGTTTTACGCAACGAACACTGAAGCTTTCTTT
CDR3 protein: CASSLFYATNTEAFF

D gene: -
clone size: few
J gene: TRBJ2-1
CDR3 length: 12
V gene: TRBV12-3/TRBV12-4
CDR3 DNA: TGTGCCAGCTCCAAAGGAGAGGATGAGCAGTTCTTC
CDR3 protein: CASSKGEDEQFF

D gene: -
clone size: few
J gene: TRBJ1-2
CDR3 length: 14
V gene: TRBV10-3
CDR3 DNA: TGTGCCATCTCCGGGACACTCTCGAACTATGGCTACACCTTC
CDR3 protein: CAISGTLSNYGYTF

D gene: -
clone size: -
J gene: TRBJ2-3
CDR3 length: 17
V gene: TRBV20-1
CDR3 DNA: TGCAGTGCTAGCTCTGGGGCGGGGGCCCCTACCACAGATACGCAGTATTTT
CDR3 protein: CSASSGAGAPTTDTQYF

D gene: -
clone size: many
J gene: TRBJ2-1
CDR3 length: 11
V gene: TRBV7-6
CDR3 DNA: TGTGCCAGCAGCCATGGAAATGAGCAGTTCTTC
CDR3 protein: CASSHGNEQFF

D gene: TRBD1
clone size: -
J gene: TRBJ1-2
CDR3 length: 15
V gene: TRBV10-3
CDR3 DNA: TGTGCCATCAGTGAGTCGGAGACAGGGACGGATGGCTACACCTTC
CDR3 protein: CAISESETGTDGYTF

D gene: -
clone size: few
J gene: TRBJ1-6
CDR3 length: 13
V gene: TRBV15
CDR3 DNA: TGTGCCACCAGCAGAGAGGCAGGGACCCCGCTCCACTTT
CDR3 protein: CATSREAGTPLHF

D gene: TRBD2
clone size: -
J gene: TRBJ2-3
CDR3 length: 16
V gene: TRBV7-3
CDR3 DNA: TGTGCCAGCAGCTTAACAGGCGGGGGGAAGTCAGATACGCAGTATTTT
CDR3 protein: CASSLTGGGKSDTQYF

D gene: -
clone size: many
J gene: TRBJ1-5
CDR3 length: 15
V gene: TRBV6-5
CDR3 DNA: TGTGCCAGCAGTTACGGGGTCGGGGGCAATCAGCCCCAGCATTTT
CDR3 protein: CASSYGVGGNQPQHF

D gene: TRBD2
clone size: -
J gene: TRBJ2-7
CDR3 length: 14
V gene: TRBV6-5
CDR3 DNA: TGTGCCAGCAGTTTAAGTAGCGGGGCCTACGAGCAGTACTTC
CDR3 protein: CASSLSSGAYEQYF

D gene: TRBD2
clone size: -
J gene: TRBJ2-3
CDR3 length: 15
V gene: TRBV9
CDR3 DNA: TGTGCCAGCAGCGGAACTAGCGGGGGTCCAGATACGCAGTATTTT
CDR3 protein: CASSGTSGGPDTQYF

D gene: -
clone size: few
J gene: TRBJ1-2
CDR3 length: 14
V gene: TRBV29-1
CDR3 DNA: TGCAGCGTTGAGAGGGACGTCCCTAACTATGGCTACACCTTC
CDR3 protein: CSVERDVPNYGYTF

D gene: -
clone size: few
J gene: TRBJ2-3
CDR3 length: 16
V gene: TRBV12-3/TRBV12-4
CDR3 DNA: TGTGCCAGCAGTTTAATGGCAGCGGTCCGCACAGATACGCAGTATTTT
CDR3 protein: CASSLMAAVRTDTQYF

D gene: -
clone size: -
J gene: TRBJ2-2
CDR3 length: 17
V gene: TRBV4-1
CDR3 DNA: TGCGCCAGCAGCCAAGACCTTCCAGGGTCGAACACCGGGGAGCTGTTTTTT
CDR3 protein: CASSQDLPGSNTGELFF

D gene: TRBD2
clone size: -
J gene: TRBJ2-5
CDR3 length: 17
V gene: TRBV20-1
CDR3 DNA: TGCAGTGCTAGAGATGGTGCTAGCGGGGGTGAGAAAGAGACCCAGTACTTC
CDR3 protein: CSARDGASGGEKETQYF

D gene: -
clone size: -
J gene: TRBJ2-3
CDR3 length: 12
V gene: TRBV12-3/TRBV12-4
CDR3 DNA: TGTGCCAGCGGGGGGAGCACAGATACGCAGTATTTT
CDR3 protein: CASGGSTDTQYF

D gene: TRBD2
clone size: -
J gene: TRBJ2-7
CDR3 length: 14
V gene: TRBV12-3/TRBV12-4
CDR3 DNA: TGTGCCAGCAGTTTGGCGGGGGTCCCCTACGAGCAGTACTTC
CDR3 protein: CASSLAGVPYEQYF

D gene: -
clone size: -
J gene: TRBJ2-2
CDR3 length: 16
V gene: TRBV12-3/TRBV12-4
CDR3 DNA: TGTGCCAGCAGTTACGCTCCCCCCGACGGAACCGGGGAGCTGTTTTTT
CDR3 protein: CASSYAPPDGTGELFF

D gene: -
clone size: few
J gene: TRBJ2-3
CDR3 length: 16
V gene: TRBV5-6
CDR3 DNA: TGTGCCAGCAGCTTGGCGTATGGCCTCACCACAGATACGCAGTATTTT
CDR3 protein: CASSLAYGLTTDTQYF

D gene: TRBD1
clone size: few
J gene: TRBJ2-7
CDR3 length: 15
V gene: TRBV5-4
CDR3 DNA: TGTGCCAGCAGCTCGACAGGGTTGGGATCGGGCGAGCAGTACTTC
CDR3 protein: CASSSTGLGSGEQYF

D gene: -
clone size: -
J gene: TRBJ1-2
CDR3 length: 14
V gene: TRBV3-1
CDR3 DNA: TGTGCCAGCAGCCAAGTGGAGGGGCTGGATGGCTACACCTTC
CDR3 protein: CASSQVEGLDGYTF